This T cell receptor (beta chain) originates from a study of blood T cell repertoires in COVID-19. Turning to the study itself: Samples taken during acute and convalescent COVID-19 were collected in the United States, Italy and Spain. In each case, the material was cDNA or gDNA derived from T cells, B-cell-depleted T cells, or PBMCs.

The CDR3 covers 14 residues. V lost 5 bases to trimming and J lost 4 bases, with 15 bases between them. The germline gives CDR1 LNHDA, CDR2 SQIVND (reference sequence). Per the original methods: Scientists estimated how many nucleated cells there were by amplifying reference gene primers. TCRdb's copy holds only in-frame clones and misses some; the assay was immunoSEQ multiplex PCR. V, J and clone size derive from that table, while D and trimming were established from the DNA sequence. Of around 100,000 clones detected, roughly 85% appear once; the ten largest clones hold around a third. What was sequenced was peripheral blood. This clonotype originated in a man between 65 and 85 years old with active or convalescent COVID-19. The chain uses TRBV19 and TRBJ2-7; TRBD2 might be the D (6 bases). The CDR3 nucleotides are TGTGCCAGTAGTTTCGGGGGTGGAACGTACGAGCAGTACTTC. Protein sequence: CASSFGGGTYEQYF.